Below are 14 T cell receptor beta chains sequenced from a single sample in a study of blood T cell repertoires in COVID-19. TCRdb's copy holds only in-frame clones and misses some; the assay was immunoSEQ multiplex PCR. Here the sample spans some 260,000 clones, around 82% being singletons. Sequencing used peripheral blood. All receptors come from a woman under 30 with acute or convalescent COVID-19.

The rearrangement uses TRBV27 and TRBJ1-1; 7 positions agree with TRBD1. Looked up from germline, CDR1 is MNHEY and CDR2 is SMNVEV (reference sequence). V was clipped by 6 bases and J by 1 base; unmatched bases: 2. The CDR3 is 13 amino acids. DNA of the CDR3: TGTGCCAGCAGGGGACAGTGGAACACTGAAGCTTTCTTT. Residues: CASRGQWNTEAFF.

The chain recombines TRBV5-6 with TRBJ2-2, with D possibly matching TRBD2 (6 bases). This CDR3 has 14 amino acids. Germline V CDR1 and CDR2: SGHDT, YYEEEE. The V gene lost 2 bases and the J gene lost 6 bases, with 11 bases spanning the gap. CDR3 region: CASSFGGSAGELFF. The CDR3 bases are TGTGCCAGCAGCTTCGGGGGTTCGGCCGGGGAGCTGTTTTTT.

The chain links TRBV5-1 to TRBJ1-1; tentative D call: TRBD1 (5 bases). This CDR3 has 14 residues. The V gene lost 0 bases and the J gene lost 4 bases, with 10 bases spanning the gap. CDR1 is SGHRS, CDR2 YFSETQ, per germline. CDR3 sequence (DNA): TGCGCCAGCAGCTTGGCGTGGAGGGGCACTGAAGCTTTCTTT. It is translated as CASSLAWRGTEAFF. Full variable domain (outside the CDR3, taken from reference TRBV5-1 and TRBJ1-1): KAGVTQTPRYLIKTRGQQVTLSCSPISGHRSVSWYQQTPGQGLQFLFEYFSETQRNKGNFPGRFSGRQFSNSRSEMNVSTLELGDSALYLCASSLAWRGTEAFFGQGTRLTVV.

This clone was counted a single time. The chain links TRBV30 to TRBJ1-1, with D unclear. Trimming shortened V by 2 bases and J by 5 bases, and 12 bases separated the two germline ends. CDR3 length: 13 amino acids. The V gene's germline CDR1 is GTSNPN and CDR2 SVGIG (reference sequence). CDR3 protein: CAWSPGVGTEAFF. The CDR3 bases are TGTGCCTGGAGTCCGGGAGTGGGGACTGAAGCTTTCTTT.

The rearrangement uses TRBV6-1 and TRBJ2-3; 7 nucleotides match TRBD2. Germline values: CDR1 MNHNS, CDR2 SASEGT. V lost 3 bases to trimming and J lost 4 bases; unmatched junction nucleotides: 7. There are 15 residues in the CDR3. The CDR3 region is CASSEKSGGADTQYF. As DNA, the CDR3 is TGTGCCAGCAGTGAGAAGAGTGGGGGGGCAGATACGCAGTATTTT.

The CDR3 region has the DNA TGTGCCAGCAGCTTAACCGGGACTATCTACAATGAGCAGTTCTTC. Protein: CASSLTGTIYNEQFF. The gene calls are TRBV7-8 and TRBJ2-1; 7 nucleotides line up with TRBD2. The V segment lost 2 bases and the J segment 3 bases; nucleotides outside the gene matches: 4. The germline V gene encodes CDR1 SGHVS and CDR2 FQNEAQ. CDR3 length: 15 residues.

The gene calls are TRBV4-1 and TRBJ2-7; D perhaps matches TRBD1 (6 bases). Germline V lookup: CDR1 MGHRA, CDR2 YSYEKL. The V gene lost 0 bases and the J gene lost 2 bases, with 14 bases spanning the gap. The CDR3 extends over 16 amino acids. This CDR3 reads CASSQDELGATYEQYF. The CDR3 DNA sequence: TGCGCCAGCAGCCAAGACGAGCTGGGGGCCACCTACGAGCAGTACTTC.

The V and J genes are TRBV11-2 and TRBJ1-2; possibly TRBD1 for D (6 bases). V was pared by 3 bases and J by 3 bases, with 11 bases between. Germline CDR1 and CDR2: SGHAT and FQNNGV. The CDR3 contains 14 residues. The CDR3 DNA is TGTGCCAGCAGCTTTACGGCAGGGGACTATGGCTACACCTTC. This sequence encodes CASSFTAGDYGYTF.

The CDR3 nucleotides read TGTGCCATCAGTGGGGAGGGCGGGAGAGTGCAAGAGACCCAGTACTTC. It specifies CAISGEGGRVQETQYF. The chain employs TRBV10-3 and TRBJ2-5; 7 nucleotides match TRBD2. Germline V lookup: CDR1 ENHRY, CDR2 SYGVKD. This CDR3 comprises 16 residues. The V gene end was trimmed by 4 bases and the J gene end by 2 bases; junction bases not matched to a gene: 10.

The chain recombines TRBV25-1 with TRBJ2-1, with 10 bases matching TRBD2. Germline lookup yields CDR1 MGHDK and CDR2 SYGVNS. V shed 1 base, J shed 4 bases, and the junction held 4 bases outside the gene matches. The CDR3 runs to 16 residues. The CDR3 nucleotides read TGTGCCAGCAGTGAATCAGGTAGCGGGAGGTACAATGAGCAGTTCTTC. Protein sequence: CASSESGSGRYNEQFF.

The chain couples TRBV19 to TRBJ1-1; D perhaps matches TRBD1 (5 bases). The CDR3 runs 14 residues. The germline gives CDR1 LNHDA, CDR2 SQIVND (reference sequence). Trimming shortened V by 3 bases and J by 1 base, and 9 bases separated the two germline ends. The CDR3 DNA reads as TGTGCCAGTAGTATCCAGGGCTCGAACACTGAAGCTTTCTTT. Amino acid sequence: CASSIQGSNTEAFF.

The rearrangement uses TRBV5-1 and TRBJ2-7, with 10 bases that match TRBD1. V gave up 4 bases and J gave up 6 bases; unmatched junction bases: 10. Looked up from germline, CDR1 is SGHRS and CDR2 is YFSETQ. The CDR3 loop spans 15 amino acids. The CDR3 sequence is CASSLRQGAQSEQYF. The CDR3 region has the DNA TGCGCCAGCAGCCTTCGACAGGGGGCGCAGAGCGAGCAGTACTTC.

The chain joins TRBV11-1 to TRBJ1-4; 7 nucleotides agree with TRBD1. Trimming removed 0 bases from V and 5 bases from J; junction bases left unmatched: 12. The CDR3 covers 18 residues. Germline lookup yields CDR1 SGHAT and CDR2 FQDESV (reference sequence). This CDR3 is CASSLAATQQGRNEKLFF. CDR3 bases: TGTGCCAGCAGCTTAGCCGCGACGCAACAGGGGAGGAATGAAAAACTGTTTTTT.

This clone occurred a few times. The chain employs TRBV18 and TRBJ1-2; D uncertain. Germline-derived CDR1 and CDR2 are KGHSH and LQKENI. The CDR3 is 14 amino acids. Trimming shortened V by 2 bases and J by 5 bases, and 12 bases separated the two germline ends. The CDR3: CASSPGEEGYGYTF. In DNA form, the CDR3 reads TGTGCCAGCTCACCAGGGGAGGAGGGTTATGGCTACACCTTC.